A selection of T cell receptor beta chains follows, all from one sample in a study of shared clonotypes between healthy human individuals. The assay was immunoSEQ multiplex PCR, and TCRdb's table has in-frame clones only and misses some. Here the sample spans a few hundred thousand clones, around 95% being singletons. The specimen was naive CD8+ T cells sorted from blood. The receptors come from a woman aged 30 to 39 in good health. Both conserved end residues are part of each CDR3. A D gene is named only where the DNA matches it firmly. Clone size, where shown, is once, few, many, or a class for clones that have expanded.

d_call	cdr3_length	j_call	v_call	clone_size	cdr3_nt	cdr3_aa
TRBD1	16	TRBJ1-1	TRBV27	NA	TGTGCCAGCAGTCCCCAGAAAGGACAGGGGCAATATGAAGCTTTCTTT	CASSPQKGQGQYEAFF
NA	13	TRBJ2-7	TRBV29-1	NA	TGCAGCGTCGGTAGGGGCAGCTCCTACGAGCAGTACTTC	CSVGRGSSYEQYF
NA	17	TRBJ1-4	TRBV27	NA	TGTGCCAGCAGTTCTATCCACGCCCTGTCAACTAATGAAAAACTGTTTTTT	CASSSIHALSTNEKLFF
TRBD2	15	TRBJ2-7	TRBV5-6	NA	TGTGCCAGCAGAAAGACTAGCGGGAGTCTGTACGAGCAGTACTTC	CASRKTSGSLYEQYF
NA	15	TRBJ1-1	TRBV30	few	TGTGCCTGGAGTGTAAAATTCCCGAGACTCACTGAAGCTTTCTTT	CAWSVKFPRLTEAFF
NA	15	TRBJ1-1	TRBV7-2	NA	TGTGCCAGCAGCAGAGACGGGTCGCCCTACCCTGGGGCTTTCTTT	CASSRDGSPYPGAFF
TRBD2	15	TRBJ2-7	TRBV29-1	NA	TGCAGCGTTGCACGACTAGCGGGAGGACCCCACGAGCAGTACTTC	CSVARLAGGPHEQYF
NA	13	TRBJ2-7	TRBV11-2	NA	TGTGCCAGCAGCTTAGCGTGGGGATACGAGCAGTACTTC	CASSLAWGYEQYF
NA	14	TRBJ2-7	TRBV6-5	NA	TGTGCCAGCAGTTACGTTCAGGAAGCCTACGAGCAGTACTTC	CASSYVQEAYEQYF
TRBD2	15	TRBJ2-3	TRBV27	NA	TGTGCCACCTCTAGCCTAGCGGGAGTTACAGATACGCAGTATTTT	CATSSLAGVTDTQYF
TRBD2	13	TRBJ2-7	TRBV11-2	NA	TGTGCCAGCACGCGGGGGGGAGTCTACGAGCAGTACTTC	CASTRGGVYEQYF
NA	14	TRBJ2-2	TRBV27	NA	TGTGCCAGCAGTTTAGTGGTTAACACCGGGGAGCTGTTTTTT	CASSLVVNTGELFF
NA	12	TRBJ2-7	TRBV30	NA	TGTGCCTGGAGTGAAGTAGCGAACGAGCAGTACTTC	CAWSEVANEQYF
TRBD2	18	TRBJ2-3	TRBV9	NA	TGTGCCAGCAGCGCTCTGGGGGGTAGCGGGAGAATGGGGAATACGCAGTATTTT	CASSALGGSGRMGNTQYF
NA	16	TRBJ1-2	TRBV28	NA	TGTGCCAGCAGTTCCCCGGCCCTCTCAAAGGGTCATGGCTACACCTTC	CASSSPALSKGHGYTF
NA	16	TRBJ1-5	TRBV19	NA	TGTGCCAGTAGCCCCCAGGGCGATAGTAACAATCAGCCCCAGCATTTT	CASSPQGDSNNQPQHF
NA	14	TRBJ1-4	TRBV7-9	NA	TGTGCCAGCACCCCGCACACAACTAATGAAAAACTGTTTTTT	CASTPHTTNEKLFF
TRBD2	18	TRBJ2-5	TRBV28	NA	TGTGCCAGCAGAAGCAGGTCAGGACTAGCGGGAGGTGTGGAGACCCAGTACTTC	CASRSRSGLAGGVETQYF
TRBD2	15	TRBJ2-3	TRBV4-1	NA	TGCGCCAGCAGCCAAATAGCGGGAAGCACAGATACGCAGTATTTT	CASSQIAGSTDTQYF
TRBD2	15	TRBJ2-7	TRBV5-5	NA	TGTGCCAGCAGCTACACTAGCGGGGCCATTTACGAGCAGTACTTC	CASSYTSGAIYEQYF
NA	13	TRBJ2-7	TRBV14	NA	TGTGCCAGCAGCCAAGAGCGGGTCTACGAGCAGTACTTC	CASSQERVYEQYF
NA	14	TRBJ2-7	TRBV28	NA	TGTGCCAGCAGTTACAGGGTTGGAGGCGACGAGCAGTACTTC	CASSYRVGGDEQYF
NA	12	TRBJ2-7	TRBV27	NA	TGTGCCAGCAGTACGCTCTCGGGCGAGCAGTACTTC	CASSTLSGEQYF
NA	13	TRBJ1-1	TRBV28	NA	TGTGCCAGCAGTTTTGTAGAGGGAGGAGAGGCTTTCTTT	CASSFVEGGEAFF
TRBD1	15	TRBJ1-1	TRBV6-5	NA	TGTGCCAGCAGTTACGGGCAGGGGGCAACATCTGAAGCTTTCTTT	CASSYGQGATSEAFF
NA	11	TRBJ1-2	TRBV4-1	NA	TGCGCCAGCAGCCACGGCTATGGCTACACCTTC	CASSHGYGYTF
TRBD2	17	TRBJ2-7	TRBV28	NA	TGTGCCAGCAGTCCCCATAAGACCGGGACTAGCAGTGACGAGCAGTACTTC	CASSPHKTGTSSDEQYF
NA	15	TRBJ2-7	TRBV19	NA	TGTGCCAGTAGTATAGCGGCGGGGTCGACCTACGAGCAGTACTTC	CASSIAAGSTYEQYF
NA	14	TRBJ1-4	TRBV28	NA	TGTGCCAGCAGTTTAGGATCGGGTGGGGAAAAACTGTTTTTT	CASSLGSGGEKLFF
TRBD2	17	TRBJ2-1	TRBV7-2	NA	TGTGCCAGCAGCTTAGGGGTTGTAGCGGGAGGGGGCAATGAGCAGTTCTTC	CASSLGVVAGGGNEQFF
NA	13	TRBJ2-7	TRBV2	once	TGTGCCACATTAAGACGGACAGATTACGAGCAGTACTTC	CATLRRTDYEQYF
NA	15	TRBJ2-1	TRBV7-6	NA	TGTGCCAGCAGCTTAGGAGGGAGTACCTACAATGAGCAGTTCTTC	CASSLGGSTYNEQFF
NA	13	TRBJ2-7	TRBV4-1	NA	TGCGCCAGCAGCCTCCGGACCGGGCGCGAGCAGTACTTC	CASSLRTGREQYF
NA	13	TRBJ1-2	TRBV9	NA	TGTGCCAGCAGCGGTCAAGGTATCCATGGCTACACCTTC	CASSGQGIHGYTF
TRBD1	13	TRBJ2-7	TRBV29-1	once	TGCAGCGTTCTACAGGGGGCTTCCTACGAGCAGTACTTC	CSVLQGASYEQYF
NA	12	TRBJ1-5	TRBV7-9	NA	TGTGCCAGCAGCTTAGGCGATCAGCCCCAGCATTTT	CASSLGDQPQHF
TRBD2	15	TRBJ2-5	TRBV9	NA	TGTGCCAGCAGCGTAGACAGCGGGAACGGAGAGACCCAGTACTTC	CASSVDSGNGETQYF
NA	13	TRBJ2-2	TRBV27	once	TGTGCCACCTCACCAACGAACACCGGGGAGCTGTTTTTT	CATSPTNTGELFF
TRBD1	15	TRBJ1-4	TRBV6-6	once	TGTGCCAGCAGTTATGCCGGGACAGCTAATGAAAAACTGTTTTTT	CASSYAGTANEKLFF
NA	17	TRBJ1-2	TRBV27	NA	TGTGCCAGCAGTTTAGACCCGGCGACCGGACTTAACTATGGCTACACCTTC	CASSLDPATGLNYGYTF
NA	14	TRBJ2-3	TRBV13	NA	TGTGCCAGCAGCTTAGTCGGTATCACAGATACGCAGTATTTT	CASSLVGITDTQYF
NA	14	TRBJ2-7	TRBV6-5	NA	TGTGCCAGCAGTTACGACAGGTCTACTTACGAGCAGTACTTC	CASSYDRSTYEQYF
NA	11	TRBJ2-1	TRBV7-9	NA	TGTGCCAGCAGGGAGGCGCATGAGCAGTTCTTC	CASREAHEQFF
NA	14	TRBJ2-1	TRBV28	NA	TGTGCCAGCAGTTTCCGGAGGGGTTACAATGAGCAGTTCTTC	CASSFRRGYNEQFF
TRBD1	13	TRBJ2-7	TRBV29-1	NA	TGCAGCGTAGTGACAGGGCAAACCTACGAGCAGTACTTC	CSVVTGQTYEQYF
TRBD2	16	TRBJ2-3	TRBV4-1	NA	TGCGCCAGCAGCCAGACTAGCGGGGAATTCGCAGATACGCAGTATTTT	CASSQTSGEFADTQYF
TRBD1	16	TRBJ2-1	TRBV5-8	NA	TGTGCCAGCAGCCACCCCGGACAGGGGGGGGTGAATGAGCAGTTCTTC	CASSHPGQGGVNEQFF
TRBD1	14	TRBJ2-7	TRBV29-1	NA	TGCAGCGTGGGGGACAGGGGGATCTCCTACGAGCAGTACTTC	CSVGDRGISYEQYF
NA	15	TRBJ2-7	TRBV4-1	NA	TGCGCCAGCAGCCAAGTCACGGGATATGAGTACGAGCAGTACTTC	CASSQVTGYEYEQYF
TRBD2	16	TRBJ2-5	TRBV10-3	NA	TGTGCCATCAGTGAGTCGGGGGCTAGCGGGACGGTGACCCAGTACTTC	CAISESGASGTVTQYF
NA	16	TRBJ1-1	TRBV19	NA	TGTGCCAGCAAGTATAGGAACCGGGGGGAGAACACTGAAGCTTTCTTT	CASKYRNRGENTEAFF
NA	12	TRBJ1-1	TRBV30	once	TGTGCCTGGGCCGGTGGCCCCACTGAAGCTTTCTTT	CAWAGGPTEAFF
TRBD2	16	TRBJ2-1	TRBV5-6	NA	TGTGCCAGCAGCTTGGCTTGGCGGGAGGGCATCGATGAGCAGTTCTTC	CASSLAWREGIDEQFF